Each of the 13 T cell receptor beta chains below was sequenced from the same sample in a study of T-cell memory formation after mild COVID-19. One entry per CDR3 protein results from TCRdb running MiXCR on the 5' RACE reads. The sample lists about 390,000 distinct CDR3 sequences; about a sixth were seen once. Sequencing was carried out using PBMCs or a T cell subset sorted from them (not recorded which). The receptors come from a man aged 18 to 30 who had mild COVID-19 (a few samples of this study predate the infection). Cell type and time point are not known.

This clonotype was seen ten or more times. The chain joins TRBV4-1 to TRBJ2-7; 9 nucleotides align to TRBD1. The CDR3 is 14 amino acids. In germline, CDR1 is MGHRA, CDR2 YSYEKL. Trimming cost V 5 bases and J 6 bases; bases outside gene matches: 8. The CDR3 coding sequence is TGCGCCAGCAGCACTCGGGGACAGGGAAGCGAGCAGTACTTC. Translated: CASSTRGQGSEQYF.

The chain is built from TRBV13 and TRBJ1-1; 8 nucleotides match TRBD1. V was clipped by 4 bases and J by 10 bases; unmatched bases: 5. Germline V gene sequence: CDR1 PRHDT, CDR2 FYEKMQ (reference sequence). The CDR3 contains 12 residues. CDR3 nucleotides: TGTGCCAGCAGCTGGGAGACAGGGGTAGCTTTCTTT. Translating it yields CASSWETGVAFF.

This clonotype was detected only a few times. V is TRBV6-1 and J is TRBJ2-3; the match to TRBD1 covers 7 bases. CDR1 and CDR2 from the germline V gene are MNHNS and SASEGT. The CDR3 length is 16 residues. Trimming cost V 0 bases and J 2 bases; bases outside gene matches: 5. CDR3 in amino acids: CASSEAQGQYTDTQYF. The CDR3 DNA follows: TGTGCCAGCAGTGAAGCGCAGGGACAGTACACAGATACGCAGTATTTT.

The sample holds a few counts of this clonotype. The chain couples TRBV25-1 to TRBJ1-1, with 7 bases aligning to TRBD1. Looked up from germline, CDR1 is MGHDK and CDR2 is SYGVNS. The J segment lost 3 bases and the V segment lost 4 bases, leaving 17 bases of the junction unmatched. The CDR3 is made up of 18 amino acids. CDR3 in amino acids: CASSAKRGGGWWDTEAFF. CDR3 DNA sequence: TGTGCCAGCAGTGCCAAAAGGGGAGGGGGCTGGTGGGACACTGAAGCTTTCTTT.

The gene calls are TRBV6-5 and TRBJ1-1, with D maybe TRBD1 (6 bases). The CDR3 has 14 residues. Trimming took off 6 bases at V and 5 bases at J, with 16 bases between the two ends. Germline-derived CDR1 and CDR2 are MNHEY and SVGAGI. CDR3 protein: CASSPRRGGTEAFF. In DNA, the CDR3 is TGTGCCAGCAGCCCCAGGAGGGGGGGGACTGAAGCTTTCTTT.

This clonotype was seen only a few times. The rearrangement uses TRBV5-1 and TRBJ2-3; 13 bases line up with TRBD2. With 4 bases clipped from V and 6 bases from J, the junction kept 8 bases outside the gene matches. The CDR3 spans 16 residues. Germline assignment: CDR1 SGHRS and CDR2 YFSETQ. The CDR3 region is CASSLLAGLAGDTQYF. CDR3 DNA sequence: TGCGCCAGCAGCCTCCTTGCGGGACTAGCGGGGGATACGCAGTATTTT.

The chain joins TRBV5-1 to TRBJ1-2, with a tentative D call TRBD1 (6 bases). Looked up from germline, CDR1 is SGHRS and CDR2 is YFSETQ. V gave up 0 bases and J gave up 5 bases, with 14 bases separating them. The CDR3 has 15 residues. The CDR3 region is CASSLVGGQAYGYTF. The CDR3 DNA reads TGCGCCAGCAGCTTGGTAGGGGGGCAGGCGTATGGCTACACCTTC.

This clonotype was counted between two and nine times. CDR3 sequence reads: CASSLNWSGNTIYF. The CDR3 bases are TGTGCCAGCAGCTTAAATTGGTCCGGAAACACCATATATTTT. The chain joins TRBV7-2 to TRBJ1-3; D is ambiguous. The germline V and J ends were trimmed by 2 bases and 4 bases, with 9 bases remaining between them. This CDR3 contains 14 residues. CDR1 is SGHTA, CDR2 FQGNSA, per germline.

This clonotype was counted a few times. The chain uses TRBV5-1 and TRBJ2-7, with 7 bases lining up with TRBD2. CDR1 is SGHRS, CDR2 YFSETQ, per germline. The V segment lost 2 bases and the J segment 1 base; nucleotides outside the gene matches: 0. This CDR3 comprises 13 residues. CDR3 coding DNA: TGCGCCAGCAGCTTTAGCGGGTCCTACGAGCAGTACTTC. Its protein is CASSFSGSYEQYF.

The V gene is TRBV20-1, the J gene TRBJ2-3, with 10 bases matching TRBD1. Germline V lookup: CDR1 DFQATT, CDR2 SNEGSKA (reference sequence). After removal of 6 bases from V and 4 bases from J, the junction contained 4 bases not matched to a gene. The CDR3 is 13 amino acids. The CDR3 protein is CSAEDRGADTQYF. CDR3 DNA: TGCAGTGCCGAGGACAGGGGGGCAGATACGCAGTATTTT.

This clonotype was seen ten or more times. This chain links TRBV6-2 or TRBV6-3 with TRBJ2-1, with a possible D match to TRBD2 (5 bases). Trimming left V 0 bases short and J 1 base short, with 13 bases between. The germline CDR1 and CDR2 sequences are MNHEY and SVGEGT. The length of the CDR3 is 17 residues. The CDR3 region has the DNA TGTGCCAGCAGTTACTCGGTGAGAAGCGGTTCCTACAATGAGCAGTTCTTC. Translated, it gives CASSYSVRSGSYNEQFF.

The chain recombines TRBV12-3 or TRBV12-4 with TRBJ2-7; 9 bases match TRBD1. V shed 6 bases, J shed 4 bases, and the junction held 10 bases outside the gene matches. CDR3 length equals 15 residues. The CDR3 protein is CASSAGTGNKYEQYV. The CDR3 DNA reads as TGTGCCAGCAGCGCCGGGACAGGGAATAAGTACGAGCAGTACGTC.

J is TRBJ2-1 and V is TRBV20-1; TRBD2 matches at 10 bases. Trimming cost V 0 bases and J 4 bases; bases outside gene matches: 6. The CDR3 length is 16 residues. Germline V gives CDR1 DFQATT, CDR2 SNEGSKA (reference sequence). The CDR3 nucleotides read TGCAGTGCTAGAGATATAGCGGGGGGCCTATACAATGAGCAGTTCTTC. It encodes CSARDIAGGLYNEQFF.